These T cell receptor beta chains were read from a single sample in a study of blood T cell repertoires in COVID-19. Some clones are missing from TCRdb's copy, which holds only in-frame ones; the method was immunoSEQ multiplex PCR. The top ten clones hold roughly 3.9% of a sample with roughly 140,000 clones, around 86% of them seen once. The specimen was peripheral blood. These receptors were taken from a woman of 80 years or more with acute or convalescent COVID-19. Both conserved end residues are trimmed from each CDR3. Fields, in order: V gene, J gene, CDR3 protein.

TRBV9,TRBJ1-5,ASSVGTGGNQPQH
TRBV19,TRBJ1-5,ASSNQGRHQPQH
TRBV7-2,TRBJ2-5,ASRLGGSRSQETQY
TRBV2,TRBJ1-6,ATTGTGYNSPLH
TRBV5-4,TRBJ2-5,ASSSGTGDSQTQY
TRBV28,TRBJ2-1,ASSSLHPGKSSYNEQF
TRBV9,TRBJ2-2,ASSPTGFVNTGELF
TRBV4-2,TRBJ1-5,ASSLGHERNQPQH
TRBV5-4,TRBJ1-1,ASSLTGNTEAF
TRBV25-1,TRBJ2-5,AAGDRTQETQY
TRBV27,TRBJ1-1,ASSLYDAQGAF
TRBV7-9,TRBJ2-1,ASTTGETNEQF
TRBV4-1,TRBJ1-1,ASRATIYRGLDTEAF
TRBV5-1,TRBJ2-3,ASSLVGTTDTQY
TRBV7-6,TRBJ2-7,ASSSRAGFSYEQY
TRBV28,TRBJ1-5,ATYLTGGIGPQH
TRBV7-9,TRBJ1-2,ASSFFRGVYGYT
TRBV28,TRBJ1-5,ASSSPTAGDYSNQPQH
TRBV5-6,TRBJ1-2,ASSFRTGGFYGYT
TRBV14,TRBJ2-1,ASSPPDSVEQF
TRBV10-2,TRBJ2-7,ASSDRGYEQY
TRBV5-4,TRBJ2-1,ASSRSGSRDNEQF
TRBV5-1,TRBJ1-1,ASSPDRGNTEAF
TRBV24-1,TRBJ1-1,ATRRTGRPEAF
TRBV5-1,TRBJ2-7,ASSAQQGHYEQY
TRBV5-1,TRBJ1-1,ASSSTRWTGKDPNTEAF
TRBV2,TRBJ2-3,ASSLSSLRTDTQY
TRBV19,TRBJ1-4,ASSIKPGTALTNEKLF
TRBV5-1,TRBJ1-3,ASSLVGSISSGNTIY
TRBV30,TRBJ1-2,AWSVSSGSIDT
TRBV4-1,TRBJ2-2,ASSPDRSANTGELF
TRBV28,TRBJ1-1,ASRGQLETEAF
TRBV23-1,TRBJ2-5,ASSQGGQGARETQY
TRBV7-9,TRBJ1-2,ASSQDRSA
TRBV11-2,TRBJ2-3,ASSPGRWGLLTDTQY
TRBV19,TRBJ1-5,ASSSSGTGVLLFNQPQH
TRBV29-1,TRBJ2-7,SLDGQGAYEQY
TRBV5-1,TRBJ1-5,ASSLDSNNQPQH
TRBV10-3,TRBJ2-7,AISEGDSTYEQY
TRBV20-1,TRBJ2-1,SASPGTSGRAGNEQF
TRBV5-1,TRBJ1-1,ASSPQPGTGGTEAF
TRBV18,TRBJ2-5,ASSPMRLAEETQY
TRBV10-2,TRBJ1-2,ATTETTPGQGLSPYGYT
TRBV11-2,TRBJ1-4,ASSSHRGRSEKLF